This T cell receptor beta chain derives from a study of cytomegalovirus exposure and HLA in healthy donors. Study observations and caveats: Overall, roughly 160 TCR beta chains were annotated as cytomegalovirus-associated. DRB1 showed the most TCR associations and HLA-C the fewest in a later analysis, as rates varied by HLA locus.

Trimming pared 2 bases from V and 0 bases from J, leaving 7 bases between. This CDR3 is 14 amino acids long. CDR1 is SGHNT and CDR2 is YYREEE in the germline V gene (reference sequence). The study ran its PCR with 60 Vbeta and 13 Jbeta primers. Clones were read by immunoSEQ multiplex PCR, and TCRdb kept only the in-frame ones, dropping some. Of about 100,000 clones listed, about 9.4% are singletons. Regarding this clone: Its antigen is currently unknown.

The J gene is TRBJ2-3, the V gene TRBV5-4; D gene unclear. This receptor was obtained from a man aged 35-49 years in good health and CMV-seropositive. Material: PBMCs. The CDR3, as DNA: TGTGCCAGCAGCTTCGGCGGTAGCACAGATACGCAGTATTTT. This gives the protein CASSFGGSTDTQYF.